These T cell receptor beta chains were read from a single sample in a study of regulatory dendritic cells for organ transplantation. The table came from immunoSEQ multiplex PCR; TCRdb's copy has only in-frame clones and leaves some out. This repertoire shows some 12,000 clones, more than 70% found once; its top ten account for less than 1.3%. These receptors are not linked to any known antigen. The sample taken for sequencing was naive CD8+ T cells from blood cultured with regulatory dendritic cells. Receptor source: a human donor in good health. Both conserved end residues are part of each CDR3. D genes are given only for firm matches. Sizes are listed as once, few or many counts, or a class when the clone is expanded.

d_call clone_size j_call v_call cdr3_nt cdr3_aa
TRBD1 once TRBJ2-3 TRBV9 TGTGCCAGCAGCGTGGGACAGAGGCTAGATACGCAGTATTTT CASSVGQRLDTQYF
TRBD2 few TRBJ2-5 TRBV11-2 TGTGCCAGCAGCCCCCGGGGACTAGCGGGGGATGAGACCCAGTACTTC CASSPRGLAGDETQYF